The text below deals with one T cell receptor (beta chain). Its antigen is as yet unknown. This sample was taken from a study of OX40 agonist ivuxolimab in advanced cancers. As for the study in general: Earlier treatment with anti-PD-1, anti-PD-L1 or anti-CTLA-4 was permitted, and around 43% had received some.

Generated by immunoSEQ multiplex PCR, the TCRdb table keeps only in-frame clones and is missing some. The sample includes around 83,000 clones, 88% of them seen just once. Regarding the study as a whole: CD4+ and CD8+ blood T cells expanded clonally by week 6 at 0.1 to 3.0 mg/kg.

Trimming removed 11 bases at V and 7 bases at J, with 18 bases between. CDR1 and CDR2 from the germline V gene are MRHNA and SNTAGT. There are 12 residues in the CDR3. The sequence was obtained from an adult with an advanced solid tumor such as melanoma, head and neck, liver or kidney cancer. The chain is built from TRBV6-4 and TRBJ2-7; D possibly uses TRBD1 or TRBD2 (6 bases each). Sequenced here: CD4+ or CD8+ T cells sorted from blood, sampled in a trial of the OX40 agonist ivuxolimab. The CDR3 DNA is TGTGCCGGATGGACAGTTGGGGGGGAGCAGTACTTC. Translation gives CAGWTVGGEQYF.